This T cell receptor beta chain stems from a study of T cell responses to AZD1222 COVID-19 vaccine. Whole-study findings and limits: Among the donors, most were white British and more were female, and clonal diversity was possibly underestimated. Unmutated variant regions are reportedly the target of nearly half of TCRs that are spike-specific.

It was second doses at about 4 or about 12 weeks that were pooled. With regard to this clone: No antigen is known for it.

The V end was cut by 2 bases, the J end by 10 bases, with 17 bases between. The CDR3 is 15 residues long. Germline V gene sequence: CDR1 WNHNN, CDR2 SYGVQD (reference sequence). Measured with immunoSEQ multiplex PCR; TCRdb has only the in-frame clones, and not every one. The sample lists fewer than 150,000 clones, approximately 94% occurring once. The receptor was derived from an adult who received the AZD1222 COVID-19 vaccine. The chain uses TRBV10-1 and TRBJ1-4; perhaps TRBD1 as D (6 bases). The specimen was peripheral blood, collected 28 days after the second AZD1222 dose. CDR3 sequence (DNA): TGCGCCAGCAGTGAGGATCCTGGGACAATAGGAAAACTGTTTTTT. Its translation is CASSEDPGTIGKLFF.